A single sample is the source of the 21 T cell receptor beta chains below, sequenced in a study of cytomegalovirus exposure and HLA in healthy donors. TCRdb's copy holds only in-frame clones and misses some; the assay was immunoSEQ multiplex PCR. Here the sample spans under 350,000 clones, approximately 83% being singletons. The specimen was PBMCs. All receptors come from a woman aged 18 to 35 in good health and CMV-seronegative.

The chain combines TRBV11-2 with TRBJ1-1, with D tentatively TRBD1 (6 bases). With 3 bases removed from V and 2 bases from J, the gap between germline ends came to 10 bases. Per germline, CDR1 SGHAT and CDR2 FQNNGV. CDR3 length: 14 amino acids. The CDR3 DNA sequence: TGTGCCAGCAGCTTGCAGGGACATAACACTGAAGCTTTCTTT. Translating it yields CASSLQGHNTEAFF. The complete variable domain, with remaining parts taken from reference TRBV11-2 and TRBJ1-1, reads EAGVAQSPRYKIIEKRQSVAFWCNPISGHATLYWYQQILGQGPKLLIQFQNNGVVDDSQLPKDRFSAERLKGVDSTLKIQPAKLEDSAVYLCASSLQGHNTEAFFGQGTRLTVV.

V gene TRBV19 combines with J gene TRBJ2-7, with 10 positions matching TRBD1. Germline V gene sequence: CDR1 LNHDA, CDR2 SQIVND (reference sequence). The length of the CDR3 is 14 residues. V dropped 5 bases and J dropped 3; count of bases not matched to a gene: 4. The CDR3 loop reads CASSPGTGDYEQYF. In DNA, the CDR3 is TGTGCCAGTAGTCCCGGGACAGGGGACTACGAGCAGTACTTC.

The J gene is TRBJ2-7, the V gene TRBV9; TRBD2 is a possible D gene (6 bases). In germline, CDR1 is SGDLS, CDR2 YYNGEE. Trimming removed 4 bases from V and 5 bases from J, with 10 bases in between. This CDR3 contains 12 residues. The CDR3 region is CASSSPGDEQYF. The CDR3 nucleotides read TGTGCCAGCAGCTCCCCGGGGGACGAGCAGTACTTC.

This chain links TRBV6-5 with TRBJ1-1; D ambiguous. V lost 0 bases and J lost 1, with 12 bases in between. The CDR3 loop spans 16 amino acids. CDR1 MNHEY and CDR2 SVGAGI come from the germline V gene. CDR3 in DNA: TGTGCCAGCAGTTACTCATCTGGGCCTGGGAACACTGAAGCTTTCTTT. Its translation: CASSYSSGPGNTEAFF.

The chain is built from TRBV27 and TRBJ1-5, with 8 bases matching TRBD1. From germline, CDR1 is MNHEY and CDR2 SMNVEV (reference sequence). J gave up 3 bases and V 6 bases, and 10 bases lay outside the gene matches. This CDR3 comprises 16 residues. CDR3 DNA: TGTGCCAGCAGATCTGGACAGGGCGGGTTCAATCAGCCCCAGCATTTT. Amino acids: CASRSGQGGFNQPQHF.

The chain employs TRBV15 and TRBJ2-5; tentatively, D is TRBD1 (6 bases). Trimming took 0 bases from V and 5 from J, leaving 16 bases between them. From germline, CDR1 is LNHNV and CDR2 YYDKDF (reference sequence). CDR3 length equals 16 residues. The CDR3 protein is CATSRDRSRQGETQYF. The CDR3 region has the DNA TGTGCCACCAGCAGAGATAGGAGCAGGCAGGGGGAGACCCAGTACTTC.

CDR3 coding DNA: TGCAGCGTTGAAGAGGCAGGACAATCCTACGAGCAGTACTTC. Residues: CSVEEAGQSYEQYF. The gene calls are TRBV29-1 and TRBJ2-7; TRBD1 might be the D (5 bases). Germline CDR1 SQVTM, CDR2 ANQGSEA. V lost 0 bases to trimming and J lost 1 base, with 10 bases between them. The CDR3 extends over 14 amino acids.

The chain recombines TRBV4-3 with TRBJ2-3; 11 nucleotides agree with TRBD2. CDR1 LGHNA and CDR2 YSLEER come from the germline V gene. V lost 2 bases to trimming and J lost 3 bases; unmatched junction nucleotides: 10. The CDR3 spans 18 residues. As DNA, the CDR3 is TGCGCCAGCAGCCAATTCCTAGCGGGGGGCCCGTTTACAGATACGCAGTATTTT. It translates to CASSQFLAGGPFTDTQYF.

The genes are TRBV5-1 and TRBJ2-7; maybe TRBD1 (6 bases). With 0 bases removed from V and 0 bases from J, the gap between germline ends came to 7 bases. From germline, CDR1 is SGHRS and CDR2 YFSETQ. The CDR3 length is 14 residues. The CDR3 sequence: CASSLEDSSYEQYF. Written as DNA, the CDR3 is TGCGCCAGCAGCTTGGAGGACAGCTCCTACGAGCAGTACTTC.

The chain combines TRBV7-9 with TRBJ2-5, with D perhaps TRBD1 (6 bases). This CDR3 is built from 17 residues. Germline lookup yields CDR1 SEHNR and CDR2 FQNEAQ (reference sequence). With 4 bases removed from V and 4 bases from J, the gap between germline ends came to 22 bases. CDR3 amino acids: CASSSSPGRGIRETQYF. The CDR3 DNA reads TGTGCCAGCAGCTCAAGCCCCGGTAGGGGGATCCGAGAGACCCAGTACTTC.

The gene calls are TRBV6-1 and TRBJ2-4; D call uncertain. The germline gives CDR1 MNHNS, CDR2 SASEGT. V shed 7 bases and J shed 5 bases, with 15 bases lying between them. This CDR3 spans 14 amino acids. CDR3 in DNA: TGTGCCAGCATTGAGTCCTATTCCCAAAACATTCAGTACTTC. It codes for CASIESYSQNIQYF.

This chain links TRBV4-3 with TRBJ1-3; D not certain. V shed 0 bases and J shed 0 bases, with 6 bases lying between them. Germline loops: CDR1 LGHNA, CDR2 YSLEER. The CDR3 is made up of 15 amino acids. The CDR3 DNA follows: TGCGCCAGCAGCCAAGAAGGGAGCTCTGGAAACACCATATATTTT. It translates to CASSQEGSSGNTIYF.

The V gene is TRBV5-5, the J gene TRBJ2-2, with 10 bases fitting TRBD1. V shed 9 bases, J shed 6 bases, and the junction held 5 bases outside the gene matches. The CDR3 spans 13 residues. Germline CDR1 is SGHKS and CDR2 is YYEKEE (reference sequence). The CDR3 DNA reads TGTGCCATCCCGGGACAGGGGTCCGGGGAGCTGTTTTTT. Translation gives CAIPGQGSGELFF.

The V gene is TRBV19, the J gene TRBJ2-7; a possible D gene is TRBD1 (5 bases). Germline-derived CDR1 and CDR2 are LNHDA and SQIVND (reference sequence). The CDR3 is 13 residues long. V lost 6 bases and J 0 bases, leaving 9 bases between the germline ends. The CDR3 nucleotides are TGTGCCAGTAGGGATGACAGCTCCTACGAGCAGTACTTC. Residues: CASRDDSSYEQYF.

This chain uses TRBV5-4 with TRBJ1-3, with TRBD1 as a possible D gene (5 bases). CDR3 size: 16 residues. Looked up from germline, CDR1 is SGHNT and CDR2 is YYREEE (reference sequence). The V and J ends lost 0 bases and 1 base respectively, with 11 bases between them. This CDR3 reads CASSLGPGKSGNTIYF. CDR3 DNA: TGTGCCAGCAGCTTGGGGCCAGGGAAGTCTGGAAACACCATATATTTT.

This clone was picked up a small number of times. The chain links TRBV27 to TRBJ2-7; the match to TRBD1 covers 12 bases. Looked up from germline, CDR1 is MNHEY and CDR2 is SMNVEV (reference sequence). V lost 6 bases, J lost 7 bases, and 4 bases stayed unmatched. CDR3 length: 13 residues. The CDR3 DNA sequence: TGTGCCAGCAGCGGGACAGGGGGCTGGGAGCAGTACTTC. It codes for CASSGTGGWEQYF.

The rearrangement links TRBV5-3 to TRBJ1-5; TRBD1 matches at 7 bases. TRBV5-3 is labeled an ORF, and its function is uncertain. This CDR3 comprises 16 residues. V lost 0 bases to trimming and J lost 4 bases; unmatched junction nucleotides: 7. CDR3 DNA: TGTGCCAGAAGCTTGGATCGGGGACAGCTAAATCAGCCCCAGCATTTT. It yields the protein CARSLDRGQLNQPQHF.

CDR3 sequence (DNA): TGCAGCGGGGGAGAGGAGACCCAGTACTTC. It translates to CSGGEETQYF. The chain uses TRBV29-1 and TRBJ2-5; TRBD2 might be the D (5 bases). V lost 7 bases, J lost 5 bases, and 8 bases lay in between. The CDR3 extends over 10 amino acids. The germline CDR1 and CDR2 sequences are SQVTM and ANQGSEA. Full variable domain (rest looked up from reference TRBV29-1 and TRBJ2-5): SAVISQKPSRDICQRGTSLTIQCQVDSQVTMMFWYRQQPGQSLTLIATANQGSEATYESGFVIDKFPISRPNLTFSTLTVSNMSPEDSSIYLCSGGEETQYFGPGTRLLVL.

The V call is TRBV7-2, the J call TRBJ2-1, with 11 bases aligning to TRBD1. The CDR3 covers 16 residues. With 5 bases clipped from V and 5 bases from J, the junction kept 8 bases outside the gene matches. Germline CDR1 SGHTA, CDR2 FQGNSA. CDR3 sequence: CASSPGQGEGNNEQFF. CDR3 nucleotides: TGTGCCAGCAGCCCGGGACAGGGGGAAGGAAACAATGAGCAGTTCTTC.

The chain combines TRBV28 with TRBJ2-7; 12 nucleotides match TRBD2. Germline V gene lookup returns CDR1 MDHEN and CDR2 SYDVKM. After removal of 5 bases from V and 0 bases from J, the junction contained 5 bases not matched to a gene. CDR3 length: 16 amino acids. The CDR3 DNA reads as TGTGCCAGCAGTCCCGGACTAGCGGGGCTCTCCTACGAGCAGTACTTC. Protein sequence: CASSPGLAGLSYEQYF. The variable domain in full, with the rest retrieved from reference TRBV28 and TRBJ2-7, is DVKVTQSSRYLVKRTGEKVFLECVQDMDHENMFWYRQDPGLGLRLIYFSYDVKMKEKGDIPEGYSVSREKKERFSLILESASTNQTSMYLCASSPGLAGLSYEQYFGPGTRLTVT.

As DNA, the CDR3 is TGTGCCAGCAGCACGGGACAGGGGACGCCTGCTGGCTACACCTTC. It is translated as CASSTGQGTPAGYTF. The J gene is TRBJ1-2, the V gene TRBV7-2, with 10 positions matching TRBD1. The V gene's germline CDR1 is SGHTA and CDR2 FQGNSA. Germline trimming cut 5 bases from V and 7 bases from J; bases unmatched to any gene: 10. The CDR3 is made up of 15 amino acids.